This T cell receptor (beta chain) appears in the sequencing data of a study of OX40 agonist ivuxolimab in advanced cancers. Sequencing was performed with immunoSEQ multiplex PCR; in TCRdb, only in-frame clones are kept and a portion is missing. The data hold 60,000 to 80,000 clones, with 75% to 85% observed a single time. Germline-derived CDR1 and CDR2 are SEHNR and FQNEAQ (reference sequence). With 1 base removed from V and 4 bases from J, the gap between germline ends came to 20 bases. The CDR3 has 18 amino acids. The chain uses TRBV7-9 and TRBJ1-5; the D is unclear. The source was CD4+ or CD8+ T cells sorted from blood, collected in a trial of the OX40 agonist ivuxolimab. This clonotype originated in an adult with an advanced solid tumor such as melanoma, head and neck, liver or kidney cancer. The CDR3 DNA reads as TGTGCCAGCAGCTTAGAGTGGACGCCAATTAATGAAAATCAGCCCCAGCATTTT. Translation gives CASSLEWTPINENQPQHF.